A single sample is the source of the 17 T cell receptor beta chains below, sequenced in a study of blood T cell repertoires in COVID-19. Some clones are missing from TCRdb's copy, which holds only in-frame ones; the method was immunoSEQ multiplex PCR. Among approximately 31,000 clones listed, around 85% were seen once. The sample taken for sequencing was peripheral blood. These receptors originate from a man at least 80 years old with active COVID-19.

This chain links TRBV27 with TRBJ1-1; possibly TRBD1 for D (5 bases). Trimming removed 4 bases from V and 1 base from J, with 10 bases in between. Per the germline V gene, CDR1 is MNHEY and CDR2 is SMNVEV (reference sequence). The CDR3 runs 14 residues. The CDR3 sequence: CASSSDSWNTEAFF. CDR3 nucleotides: TGTGCCAGCAGTTCAGACAGCTGGAACACTGAAGCTTTCTTT.

The chain joins TRBV10-3 to TRBJ1-5, with unresolved D. The CDR3 covers 15 residues. V gave up 6 bases and J gave up 2 bases, with 14 bases separating them. In germline, CDR1 is ENHRY, CDR2 SYGVKD. DNA for the CDR3: TGTGCCATCAGAGCCGGGCCCGGGGGCAATCAGCCCCAGCATTTT. This gives the protein CAIRAGPGGNQPQHF.

This clone was counted once. V usage is TRBV5-4 and J usage is TRBJ2-7, with D maybe TRBD2 (6 bases). The CDR3 loop spans 14 amino acids. Germline CDR1 SGHNT, CDR2 YYREEE (reference sequence). V was trimmed by 3 bases and J by 2 bases, leaving 12 bases between them. CDR3 sequence reads: CASSSRLDPYEQYF. The CDR3, as DNA: TGTGCCAGCAGCTCCCGACTAGATCCCTACGAGCAGTACTTC.

The rearrangement links TRBV28 to TRBJ1-5; D gene unclear. The CDR3 has 16 amino acids. The germline V gene encodes CDR1 MDHEN and CDR2 SYDVKM. The V end lost 6 bases, the J end lost 2 bases, and 17 bases lay between the germline ends. CDR3 sequence reads: CASRPLRGGGNQPQHF. CDR3 DNA: TGTGCCAGCAGACCGCTTCGGGGTGGAGGCAATCAGCCCCAGCATTTT.

This chain uses TRBV5-1 with TRBJ1-1; TRBD1 aligns across 8 bases. The CDR3 spans 12 residues. With V trimmed by 4 bases and J by 11 bases, 7 bases remained unmatched. Germline V gives CDR1 SGHRS, CDR2 YFSETQ. CDR3 nucleotide sequence: TGCGCCAGCAGCCTCGGACAGGGTCGGGCTTTCTTT. It encodes CASSLGQGRAFF.

This rearrangement joins TRBV3-1 (or the pseudogene TRBV3-2) to TRBJ2-7; a possible D gene is TRBD1 (6 bases). V dropped 5 bases and J dropped 0 bases, with 11 bases sitting between them. CDR1 is LGHDT, CDR2 YNNKEL, per germline (reference sequence). The CDR3 consists of 14 residues. In DNA, the CDR3 is TGTGCCAGCAGCTCCCGGGACAACTCCTACGAGCAGTACTTC. Translating gives CASSSRDNSYEQYF.

This chain joins TRBV7-3 and TRBJ1-4, with D uncertain. The ends were cut back, 7 bases at V and 13 bases at J, with 16 bases in the middle. The CDR3 runs 12 residues. Germline assignment: CDR1 SGHTA and CDR2 FQGTGA. Here the CDR3 DNA reads TGTGCCAGCATCCTGTACCGGGATATACTGTTTTTT. Encoded protein: CASILYRDILFF.

The chain has TRBV9 and TRBJ2-5, with TRBD1 as a possible D gene (6 bases). Germline assignment: CDR1 SGDLS and CDR2 YYNGEE. The V end lost 4 bases, the J end lost 5 bases, and 15 bases lay between the germline ends. The CDR3 contains 14 residues. The chain's CDR3 is CASSLDSLAETQYF. As DNA, the CDR3 is TGTGCCAGCAGCTTGGACAGCCTGGCGGAGACCCAGTACTTC.

This chain connects TRBV9 to TRBJ2-3; 7 bases match TRBD2. The ends lost 0 bases at V and 3 bases at J; junction bases unmatched: 7. CDR3 length: 16 residues. Germline assignment: CDR1 SGDLS and CDR2 YYNGEE. The CDR3 is CASSVGASGVTDTQYF. The CDR3 DNA reads TGTGCCAGCAGCGTAGGCGCTAGCGGTGTTACAGATACGCAGTATTTT.

The V call is TRBV5-4, the J call TRBJ2-5, with 11 positions matching TRBD2. The CDR3 is 16 residues long. Germline-derived CDR1 and CDR2 are SGHNT and YYREEE (reference sequence). J gave up 1 base and V 3 bases, and 5 bases lay outside the gene matches. As DNA, the CDR3 is TGTGCCAGCAGCTCTCCTAGCGGGGGGTCCCAAGAGACCCAGTACTTC. It is translated as CASSSPSGGSQETQYF.

The chain joins TRBV4-1 to TRBJ1-2; TRBD1 matches 9 bases. Germline-derived CDR1 and CDR2 are MGHRA and YSYEKL. The CDR3 consists of 14 residues. V lost 5 bases to trimming and J lost 3 bases; unmatched junction nucleotides: 4. CDR3 sequence: CASSKGDRDYGYTF. The DNA for the CDR3 is TGCGCCAGCAGCAAAGGGGACAGGGACTATGGCTACACCTTC.

This chain uses TRBV2 with TRBJ1-4, with 7 nucleotides matching TRBD1. The CDR3 runs to 16 residues. V shed 5 bases, J shed 0 bases, and the junction held 6 bases outside the gene matches. Germline V gene sequence: CDR1 SNHLY, CDR2 FYNNEI. The CDR3 DNA sequence: TGTGCCAGCAGTAGGGACAGAGCTTCAACTAATGAAAAACTGTTTTTT. This sequence encodes CASSRDRASTNEKLFF.

This clone was seen more than once but under ten times. This chain uses TRBV4-1 with TRBJ2-2; 8 positions agree with TRBD2. Germline trimming cut 6 bases from V and 5 bases from J; bases unmatched to any gene: 8. The CDR3 extends over 15 amino acids. The V gene's germline CDR1 is MGHRA and CDR2 YSYEKL. The chain's CDR3 is CASRNTGLETGELFF. The CDR3 DNA reads TGCGCCAGCAGAAACACGGGACTAGAAACCGGGGAGCTGTTTTTT.

This rearrangement joins TRBV29-1 to TRBJ2-7; 11 bases agree with TRBD2. J was trimmed by 2 bases and V by 6 bases; bases with no gene match: 9. Germline-derived CDR1 and CDR2 are SQVTM and ANQGSEA. This CDR3 is 15 amino acids long. The CDR3 sequence: CSVSQGLAVTYEQYF. The CDR3 DNA reads as TGCAGCGTCTCTCAGGGACTAGCGGTTACCTACGAGCAGTACTTC.

The chain is built from TRBV5-1 and TRBJ1-1; TRBD1 aligns across 7 bases. The CDR3 has 16 residues. Germline V lookup: CDR1 SGHRS, CDR2 YFSETQ. After removal of 0 bases from V and 3 bases from J, the junction contained 8 bases not matched to a gene. The CDR3 bases are TGCGCCAGCAGCTTGGAAGGGGGCGGGTCAGACACTGAAGCTTTCTTT. It yields the protein CASSLEGGGSDTEAFF.

J is TRBJ2-7 and V is TRBV5-1; 10 bases are a match to TRBD2. The CDR3 totals 14 residues. Per germline, CDR1 SGHRS and CDR2 YFSETQ. With V trimmed by 4 bases and J by 3 bases, 4 bases remained unmatched. This CDR3 reads CASSPSGGDYEQYF. The CDR3 DNA reads TGCGCCAGCAGCCCTAGCGGGGGAGACTACGAGCAGTACTTC.

As regards this clone: Other DNA variants within this sample encode the same CDR3. The chain has TRBV19 and TRBJ2-7, with TRBD1 matching over 7 bases. The CDR3 is made up of 12 amino acids. The germline V gene has CDR1 LNHDA and CDR2 SQIVND (reference sequence). The V gene end was trimmed by 3 bases and the J gene end by 4 bases; junction bases not matched to a gene: 0. The CDR3 region has the DNA TGTGCCAGTAGTATGGGACAGTACGAGCAGTACTTC. The encoded protein is CASSMGQYEQYF.